The sequence of this TCR beta chain was determined in a study of long-term antiretroviral therapy in people with HIV. Across the whole study: The 2015 immediate-ART recommendation came about a decade after the earliest samples.

V was shortened by 2 bases and J by 1 base, with 9 bases between the two germline ends. The CDR3 contains 16 residues. Germline-derived CDR1 and CDR2 are KGHSH and LQKENI. The libraries were made with immunoSEQ v3.0 at survey level. The method was immunoSEQ multiplex PCR; TCRdb's version includes in-frame clones alone and lacks a portion of them. Of 20,000 to 25,000 clones detected, roughly 80% appear once; the ten largest clones hold about 6%. General study findings and limits: Repertoire composition at all time points was dominated by clones that had expanded before ART. Samples were collected from about 2003 to 2018 under possibly less effective ART regimens.

As concerns this clone: Antigen specificity is unknown.

The receptor was isolated from a woman under 40 with HIV. The J gene is TRBJ1-6, the V gene TRBV18; a possible D gene is TRBD1 (5 bases). The sample was unsorted PBMCs, taken 0.2 years after starting antiretroviral therapy. Here the CDR3 reads CASSPARVSYNSPLHF. CDR3 in DNA: TGTGCCAGCTCACCAGCCAGGGTGTCCTATAATTCACCCCTCCACTTT.